This T cell receptor (beta chain) is from a study of blood T cell repertoires in COVID-19. Germline CDR1 is LNHDA and CDR2 is SQIVND (reference sequence). Trimming took 7 bases from V and 2 from J; bases not matched to a gene: 15. The CDR3 length is 17 residues. Libraries were prepared by immunoSEQ multiplex PCR; TCRdb keeps only in-frame clonotypes and omits some of them. The repertoire consists of around 130,000 clones, with roughly 82% occurring once and the leading ten covering roughly 12%. The chain couples TRBV19 to TRBJ2-5, with TRBD1 identical over 8 bases. The origin of this receptor is a human donor in a cohort sampled during active COVID-19. Input material: peripheral blood. The CDR3 loop is CASTLGVGTGRQETQYF. The CDR3 bases are TGTGCCAGTACCCTAGGTGTGGGGACAGGCAGACAAGAGACCCAGTACTTC.